The rows below give T cell receptor beta chains drawn from one sample of a study of blood T cell repertoires in COVID-19. Some clones are missing from TCRdb's copy, which holds only in-frame ones; the method was immunoSEQ multiplex PCR. The sample includes 55,000 to 90,000 clones, around 85% of them seen just once. Sequencing was done on a sample of peripheral blood. These receptors all come from a woman at least 80 years old with active or convalescent COVID-19. CDR3s include the opening cysteine and the closing phenylalanine or tryptophan. A D gene is named only where the DNA matches it firmly. The size entry is marked missing in some rows and otherwise reads once, few, many or a size class.

-,TRBJ1-6,TRBV6-5,-,14,TGTGCCAGCACCAGGGATCGGGTAAATTCACCCCTCCACTTT,CASTRDRVNSPLHF
-,TRBJ2-3,TRBV4-1,-,14,TGCGCCACCCGGTCGGGGTTTACCACAGATACGCAGTATTTT,CATRSGFTTDTQYF
-,TRBJ1-2,TRBV7-3,TRBD1,14,TGTGCCAGCAGCTTAGCAGGGGGCCCCTATGGCTACACCTTC,CASSLAGGPYGYTF
-,TRBJ1-4,TRBV30,TRBD1,13,TGTGCCTGGAAGGGACAGCCTAATGAAAAACTGTTTTTT,CAWKGQPNEKLFF
once,TRBJ2-3,TRBV7-2,-,13,TGTGCCAGCAGCTTAGCCGAAGCAAATACGCAGTATTTT,CASSLAEANTQYF
-,TRBJ1-6,TRBV5-5,-,13,TGTGCCAGCAGCTTGGTTGGAGATTCACCCCTCCACTTT,CASSLVGDSPLHF
-,TRBJ2-1,TRBV6-5,TRBD2,15,TGTGCCAGCACCTCTGGACTAGCGGGGGATGGTGAGCAGTTCTTC,CASTSGLAGDGEQFF
-,TRBJ1-1,TRBV6-5,-,14,TGTGCCAGCAGGAGGGAGGTCATGAACACTGAAGCTTTCTTT,CASRREVMNTEAFF
-,TRBJ1-6,TRBV15,-,16,TGTGCCACCAGCAGAGTCGTGAGCTCCTATAATTCACCCCTCCACTTT,CATSRVVSSYNSPLHF
-,TRBJ1-4,TRBV3-1/TRBV3-2,-,13,TGTGCCAGCAGCCAAGGGGGGGGTGAAAAACTGTTTTTT,CASSQGGGEKLFF
-,TRBJ2-7,TRBV24-1,-,16,TGTGCCACCAGTGATACACCCGGCCGGGGAACCTACGAGCAGTACTTC,CATSDTPGRGTYEQYF
-,TRBJ1-1,TRBV19,-,14,TGTGCCAGTAGCCCCACAGGAGGGGTGGGTGAAGCTTTCTTT,CASSPTGGVGEAFF
-,TRBJ1-5,TRBV7-2,-,15,TGTGCCAGCAGCTTAGTAGGGGGTAGATATCAGCCCCAGCATTTT,CASSLVGGRYQPQHF
-,TRBJ2-7,TRBV25-1,-,14,TGTGCCAGCAGTGATAATCAGACTCCTTACGAGCAGTACTTC,CASSDNQTPYEQYF
-,TRBJ2-7,TRBV7-2,TRBD1,15,TGTGCCAGCAGCCCCTCGGGGACAGCCTCCTACGAGCAGTACTTC,CASSPSGTASYEQYF
-,TRBJ1-5,TRBV27,TRBD1,16,TGTGCCAGCAGTTTGGGGCGGGACAGACCCAATCAGCCCCAGCATTTT,CASSLGRDRPNQPQHF
-,TRBJ1-4,TRBV30,-,13,TGTGCCGCTAGCTATGCAACTAATGAAAAACTGTTTTTT,CAASYATNEKLFF
-,TRBJ1-2,TRBV7-8,-,18,TGTGCCAGCAGCTTAGCGAGCCGAAGGCAGCGGTCTAACTATGGCTACACCTTC,CASSLASRRQRSNYGYTF
-,TRBJ2-3,TRBV7-8,TRBD2,16,TGTGCCAGCAGCTTAGCTACGGGGGGGGGCACAGATACGCAGTATTTT,CASSLATGGGTDTQYF
-,TRBJ1-4,TRBV11-2,-,15,TGTGCCAGCAGCCACGGGACAAATGGGGATGAAAAACTGTTTTTT,CASSHGTNGDEKLFF
-,TRBJ1-1,TRBV19,-,13,TGTGCCAGTAACCCCCTGGGAGACACTGAAGCTTTCTTT,CASNPLGDTEAFF
-,TRBJ2-7,TRBV25-1,TRBD1,14,TGTGCCAGCAGTATCGCGACAGGGGACAACGAGCAGTACTTC,CASSIATGDNEQYF
few,TRBJ1-3,TRBV28,TRBD1,17,TGTGCCAGCAGTTCCCAACCGGGACAGGGCTCTGGAAACACCATATATTTT,CASSSQPGQGSGNTIYF
-,TRBJ1-1,TRBV20-1,-,11,TGCAGTGCTAGAGGGGGGGGTGAAGCTTTCTTT,CSARGGGEAFF
-,TRBJ1-6,TRBV28,-,16,TGTGCCAGCACCGTAGCGGGACGGATCTATAATTCACCCCTCCACTTT,CASTVAGRIYNSPLHF
-,TRBJ2-5,TRBV6-1,TRBD2,18,TGTGCCAGCAGTGAATCCCCAACCGGGGGGGGGATTCGGGAGACCCAGTACTTC,CASSESPTGGGIRETQYF
-,TRBJ2-2,TRBV2,-,14,TGTGCCAGCAGGCTAGCGCCGAACACCGGGGAGCTGTTTTTT,CASRLAPNTGELFF
-,TRBJ1-3,TRBV5-1,TRBD1,14,TGCGCCAGCAGCAGTACAGGGGGGATTGACACCATATATTTT,CASSSTGGIDTIYF
-,TRBJ1-2,TRBV6-1,TRBD1,16,TGTGCCAGCAGGGAAATGGGACAGGATAGTAAATGGGGCTACACCTTC,CASREMGQDSKWGYTF
-,TRBJ1-3,TRBV18,TRBD1,15,TGTGCCAGCTCACCACAAGGGGGCGTCGGAAACACCATATATTTT,CASSPQGGVGNTIYF
-,TRBJ2-3,TRBV9,TRBD1,16,TGTGCCAGCAGCGTAGAGGGACAGAGTAGCACAGATACGCAGTATTTT,CASSVEGQSSTDTQYF
-,TRBJ1-1,TRBV30,-,13,TGTGCCTGGAGTTCACAGGTAAACACTGAAGCTTTCTTT,CAWSSQVNTEAFF
few,TRBJ2-2,TRBV5-6,-,14,TGTGCCAGCAGCCTAAAGAGGGACACCGGGGAGCTGTTTTTT,CASSLKRDTGELFF
-,TRBJ1-1,TRBV12-1,-,12,TGTGCCAGCAGCTTGGAAGACAAGGAAGCTTTCTTT,CASSLEDKEAFF
-,TRBJ2-1,TRBV7-8,TRBD2,14,TGTGCCAGCAGCTTTAGCGGGGGGCGGAATGAGCAGTTCTTC,CASSFSGGRNEQFF
-,TRBJ2-3,TRBV9,TRBD2,16,TGTGCCAGCAGCGAAACTAGCGGGGGCCCCACGGATACGCAGTATTTT,CASSETSGGPTDTQYF
-,TRBJ1-2,TRBV27,-,13,TGTGCCAGCAGTTTTAGGGGGGGCTATGGCTACACCTTC,CASSFRGGYGYTF
-,TRBJ2-1,TRBV7-3,-,13,TGTGCCAGCAGCTTTGCGAGAGGGAATGAGCAGTTCTTC,CASSFARGNEQFF
-,TRBJ2-3,TRBV6-6,TRBD1,15,TGTGCCAGCAGACTAACAGGGGGACCTACAGATACGCAGTATTTT,CASRLTGGPTDTQYF
-,TRBJ2-1,TRBV6-5,-,11,TGTGCCAGCAGTTACGGCGGTGAGCAGTTCTTC,CASSYGGEQFF
-,TRBJ2-7,TRBV7-9,-,14,TGTGCCAGCAGCCGGGACATAGAAGCGTACGAGCAGTACTTC,CASSRDIEAYEQYF
-,TRBJ2-7,TRBV18,-,13,TGTGCCAGCTCACCAAGGATCGGAGACGAGCAGTACTTC,CASSPRIGDEQYF
-,TRBJ2-7,TRBV5-8,-,12,TGTGCCAGCACCCCTCGGGGCTACGAGCAGTACTTC,CASTPRGYEQYF
-,TRBJ1-1,TRBV29-1,TRBD1,13,TGCAGCGGGTGGACAGGGCACACCACAGGAGCTTTCTTT,CSGWTGHTTGAFF
-,TRBJ1-1,TRBV9,-,13,TGTGCCAGCAGCGTAGAAGAGGGTGCAGAAGCTTTCTTT,CASSVEEGAEAFF
-,TRBJ2-1,TRBV11-2,-,15,TGTGCCAGCAGCTTATCGGGGGAGCCCTACAATGAGCAGTTCTTC,CASSLSGEPYNEQFF
-,TRBJ2-7,TRBV6-2/TRBV6-3,TRBD1,17,TGTGCCAGCAGTTACCATGCGGGGACAGGGGCTTACTACGAGCAGTACTTC,CASSYHAGTGAYYEQYF
-,TRBJ2-3,TRBV15,-,17,TGTGCCACCAGCAGGAAACAGACAGCTTCTAGCACAGATACGCAGTATTTT,CATSRKQTASSTDTQYF
-,TRBJ2-3,TRBV3-1/TRBV3-2,TRBD2,15,TGTGCCAGCAGCTCAACTGCGGGAGACACAGATACGCAGTATTTT,CASSSTAGDTDTQYF
few,TRBJ2-7,TRBV27,TRBD2,15,TGTGCCAGCAGTATCAAGCGGGGGGGTGGTTTCGAGCAGTACTTC,CASSIKRGGGFEQYF
once,TRBJ2-7,TRBV10-2,TRBD1,15,TGCGCCAGCATGACTCGGACAGGGACCAACTACGAGCAGTACTTC,CASMTRTGTNYEQYF
-,TRBJ2-5,TRBV5-8,-,14,TGTGCCAGCAGCTTGAGGTCGGGGTTTGAGACCCAGTACTTC,CASSLRSGFETQYF
-,TRBJ1-2,TRBV6-2/TRBV6-3,-,12,TGTGCCAGCAGTTGGCGGCAGGGTGGCTACACCTTC,CASSWRQGGYTF
-,TRBJ2-6,TRBV19,-,15,TGTGCCAGTACGAGGGGGGGCTCTGGGGCCAACGTCCTGACTTTC,CASTRGGSGANVLTF
-,TRBJ1-5,TRBV30,-,12,TGTGCCTGGAGTGGCGGGGATCAGCCCCAGCATTTT,CAWSGGDQPQHF
-,TRBJ2-3,TRBV19,TRBD1,14,TGTGCCAGTAGTATCAGGGGGAGCACAGATACGCAGTATTTT,CASSIRGSTDTQYF
-,TRBJ2-7,TRBV2,TRBD1,11,TGTGCCAGCAGGGACAGGGGTCTTAGGTACTTC,CASRDRGLRYF
-,TRBJ1-3,TRBV9,-,15,TGTGCCAGCAGCGTAGCTGAGACAGGTCGAAACACCATATATTTT,CASSVAETGRNTIYF